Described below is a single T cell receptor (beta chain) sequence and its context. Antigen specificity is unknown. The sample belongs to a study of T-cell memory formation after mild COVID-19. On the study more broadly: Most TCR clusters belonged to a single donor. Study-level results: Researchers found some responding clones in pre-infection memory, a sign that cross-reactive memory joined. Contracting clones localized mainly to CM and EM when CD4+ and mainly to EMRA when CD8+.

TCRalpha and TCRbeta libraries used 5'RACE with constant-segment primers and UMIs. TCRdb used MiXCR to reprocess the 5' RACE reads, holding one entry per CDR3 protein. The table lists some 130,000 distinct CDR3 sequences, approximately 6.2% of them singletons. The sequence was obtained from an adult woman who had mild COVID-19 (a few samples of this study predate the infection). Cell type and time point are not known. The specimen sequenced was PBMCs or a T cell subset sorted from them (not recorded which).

CDR3 in amino acids: CASSFQRNTGELFF. Here the CDR3 DNA reads TGTGCCAGCAGCTTTCAAAGGAACACCGGGGAGCTGTTTTTT. The rearrangement joins TRBV5-4 to TRBJ2-2, with D uncertain. Trimming cost V 2 bases and J 1 base, with 6 bases left between them. Germline V lookup: CDR1 SGHNT, CDR2 YYREEE (reference sequence). The CDR3 is 14 amino acids.